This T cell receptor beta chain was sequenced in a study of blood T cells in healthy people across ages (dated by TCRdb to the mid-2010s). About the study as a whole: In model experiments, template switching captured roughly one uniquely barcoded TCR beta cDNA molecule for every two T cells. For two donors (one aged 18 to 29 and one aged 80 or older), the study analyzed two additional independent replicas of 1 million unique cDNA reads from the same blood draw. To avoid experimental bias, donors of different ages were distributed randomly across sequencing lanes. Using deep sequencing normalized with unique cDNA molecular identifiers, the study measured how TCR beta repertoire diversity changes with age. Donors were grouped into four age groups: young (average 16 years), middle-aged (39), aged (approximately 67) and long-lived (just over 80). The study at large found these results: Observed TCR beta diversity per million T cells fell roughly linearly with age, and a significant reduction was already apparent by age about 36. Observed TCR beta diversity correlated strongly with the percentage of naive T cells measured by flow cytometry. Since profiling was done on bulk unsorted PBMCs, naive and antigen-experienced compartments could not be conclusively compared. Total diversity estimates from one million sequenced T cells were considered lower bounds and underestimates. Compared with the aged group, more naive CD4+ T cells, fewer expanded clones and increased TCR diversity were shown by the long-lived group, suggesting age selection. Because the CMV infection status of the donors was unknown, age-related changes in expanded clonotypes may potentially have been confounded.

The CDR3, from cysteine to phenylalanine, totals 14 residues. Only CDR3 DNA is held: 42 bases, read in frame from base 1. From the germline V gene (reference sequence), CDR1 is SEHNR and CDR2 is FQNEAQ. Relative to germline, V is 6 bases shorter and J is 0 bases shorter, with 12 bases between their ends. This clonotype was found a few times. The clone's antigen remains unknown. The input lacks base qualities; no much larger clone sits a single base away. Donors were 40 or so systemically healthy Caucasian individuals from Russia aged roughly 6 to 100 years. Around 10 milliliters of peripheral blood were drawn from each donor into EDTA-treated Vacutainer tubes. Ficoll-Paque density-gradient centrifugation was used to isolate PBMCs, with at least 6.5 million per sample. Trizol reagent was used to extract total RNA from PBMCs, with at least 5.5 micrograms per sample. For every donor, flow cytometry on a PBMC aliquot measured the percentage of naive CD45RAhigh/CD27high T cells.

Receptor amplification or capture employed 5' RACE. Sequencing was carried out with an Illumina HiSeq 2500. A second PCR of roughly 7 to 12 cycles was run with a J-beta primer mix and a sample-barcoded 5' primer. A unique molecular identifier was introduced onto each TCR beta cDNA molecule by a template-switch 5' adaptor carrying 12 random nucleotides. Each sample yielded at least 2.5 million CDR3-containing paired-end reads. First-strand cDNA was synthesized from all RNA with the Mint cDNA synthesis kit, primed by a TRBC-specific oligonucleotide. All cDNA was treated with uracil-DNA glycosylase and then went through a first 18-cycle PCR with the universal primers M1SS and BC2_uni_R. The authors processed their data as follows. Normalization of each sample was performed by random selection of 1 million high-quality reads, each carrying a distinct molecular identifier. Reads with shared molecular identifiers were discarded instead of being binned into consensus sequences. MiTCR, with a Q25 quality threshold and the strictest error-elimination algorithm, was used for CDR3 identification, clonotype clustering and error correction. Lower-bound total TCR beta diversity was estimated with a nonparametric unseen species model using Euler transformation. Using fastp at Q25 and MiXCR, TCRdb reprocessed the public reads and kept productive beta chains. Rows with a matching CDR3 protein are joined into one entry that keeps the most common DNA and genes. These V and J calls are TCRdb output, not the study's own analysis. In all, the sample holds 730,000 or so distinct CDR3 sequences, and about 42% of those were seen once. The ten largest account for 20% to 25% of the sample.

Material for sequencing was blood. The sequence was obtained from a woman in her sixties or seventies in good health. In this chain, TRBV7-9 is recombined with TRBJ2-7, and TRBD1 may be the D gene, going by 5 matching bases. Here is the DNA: TGTGCCAGCAGTTTGGACACATCCTCCTACGAGCAGTACTTC. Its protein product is CASSLDTSSYEQYF.